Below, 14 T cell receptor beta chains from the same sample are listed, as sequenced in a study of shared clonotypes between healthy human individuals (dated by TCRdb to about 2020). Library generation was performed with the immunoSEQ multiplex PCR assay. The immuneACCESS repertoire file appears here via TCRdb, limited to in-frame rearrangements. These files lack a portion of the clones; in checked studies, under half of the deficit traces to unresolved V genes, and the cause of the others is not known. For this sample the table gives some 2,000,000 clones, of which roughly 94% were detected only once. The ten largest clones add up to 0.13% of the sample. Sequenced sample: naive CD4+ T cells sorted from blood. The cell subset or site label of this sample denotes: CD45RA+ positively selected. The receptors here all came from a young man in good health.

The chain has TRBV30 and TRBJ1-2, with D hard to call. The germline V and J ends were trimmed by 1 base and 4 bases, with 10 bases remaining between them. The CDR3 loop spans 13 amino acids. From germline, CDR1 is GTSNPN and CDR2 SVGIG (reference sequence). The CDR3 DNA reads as TGTGCCTGGAGTGAGGAATTTACCTATGGCTACACCTTC. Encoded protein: CAWSEEFTYGYTF. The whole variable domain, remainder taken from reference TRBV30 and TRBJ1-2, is SQTIHQWPATLVQPVGSPLSLECTVEGTSNPNLYWYRQAAGRGLQLLFYSVGIGQISSEVPQNLSASRPQDRQFILSSKKLLLSDSGFYLCAWSEEFTYGYTFGSGTRLTVV.

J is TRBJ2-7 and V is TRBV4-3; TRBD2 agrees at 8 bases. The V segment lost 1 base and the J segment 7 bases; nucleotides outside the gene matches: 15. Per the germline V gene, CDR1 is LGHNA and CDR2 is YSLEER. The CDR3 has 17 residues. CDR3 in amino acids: CASSQGPVSAGAGEQYF. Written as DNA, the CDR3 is TGCGCCAGCAGCCAAGGCCCCGTTTCAGCGGGAGCGGGGGAGCAGTACTTC.

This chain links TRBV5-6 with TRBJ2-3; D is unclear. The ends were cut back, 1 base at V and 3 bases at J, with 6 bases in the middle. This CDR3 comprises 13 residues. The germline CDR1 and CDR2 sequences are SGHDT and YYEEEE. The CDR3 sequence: CASSLIQTDTQYF. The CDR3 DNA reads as TGTGCCAGCAGCTTGATACAAACAGATACGCAGTATTTT.

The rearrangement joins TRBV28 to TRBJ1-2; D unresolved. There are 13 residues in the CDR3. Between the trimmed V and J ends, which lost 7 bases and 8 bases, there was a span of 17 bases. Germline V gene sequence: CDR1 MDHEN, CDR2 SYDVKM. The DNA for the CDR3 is TGTGCCAGCATCCCCGGGATACTGGGGGGCTACACCTTC. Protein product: CASIPGILGGYTF.

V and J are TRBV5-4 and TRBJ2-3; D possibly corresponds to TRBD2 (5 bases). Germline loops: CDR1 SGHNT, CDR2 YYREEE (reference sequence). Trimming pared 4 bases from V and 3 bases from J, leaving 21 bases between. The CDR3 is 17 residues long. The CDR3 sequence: CASSISPGSGKTDTQYF. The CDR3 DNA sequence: TGTGCCAGCAGCATTAGTCCGGGGTCAGGAAAGACAGATACGCAGTATTTT.

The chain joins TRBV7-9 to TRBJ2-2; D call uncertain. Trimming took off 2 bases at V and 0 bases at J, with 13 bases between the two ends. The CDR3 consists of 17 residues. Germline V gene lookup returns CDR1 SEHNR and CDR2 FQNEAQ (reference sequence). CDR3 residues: CASSLNLGQPNTGELFF. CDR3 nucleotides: TGTGCCAGCAGCTTAAATCTTGGCCAACCGAACACCGGGGAGCTGTTTTTT.

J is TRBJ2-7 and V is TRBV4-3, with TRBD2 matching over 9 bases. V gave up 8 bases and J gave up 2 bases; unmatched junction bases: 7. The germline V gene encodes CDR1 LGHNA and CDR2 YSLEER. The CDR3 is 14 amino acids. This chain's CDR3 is CASPLAGGPYEQYF. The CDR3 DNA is TGCGCCAGCCCCTTGGCGGGAGGGCCCTACGAGCAGTACTTC.

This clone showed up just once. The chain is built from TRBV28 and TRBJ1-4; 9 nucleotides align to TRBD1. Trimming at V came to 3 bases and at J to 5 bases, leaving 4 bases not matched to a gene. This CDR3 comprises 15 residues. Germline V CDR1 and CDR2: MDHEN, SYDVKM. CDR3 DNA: TGTGCCAGCAGTTTTTGGGGGACAGGGAATGAAAAACTGTTTTTT. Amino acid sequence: CASSFWGTGNEKLFF.

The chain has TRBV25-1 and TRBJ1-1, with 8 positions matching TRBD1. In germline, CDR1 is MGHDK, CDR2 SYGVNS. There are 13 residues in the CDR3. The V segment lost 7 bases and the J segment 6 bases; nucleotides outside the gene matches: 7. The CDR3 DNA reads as TGTGCCAGCATAGGACAGGGCGGCGCTGAAGCTTTCTTT. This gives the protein CASIGQGGAEAFF.

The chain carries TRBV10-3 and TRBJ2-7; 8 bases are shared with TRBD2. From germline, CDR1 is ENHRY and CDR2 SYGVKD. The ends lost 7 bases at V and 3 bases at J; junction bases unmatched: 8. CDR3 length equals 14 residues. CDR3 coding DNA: TGTGCCATCACCCCCGGGGGGGGAATCTACGAGCAGTACTTC. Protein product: CAITPGGGIYEQYF.

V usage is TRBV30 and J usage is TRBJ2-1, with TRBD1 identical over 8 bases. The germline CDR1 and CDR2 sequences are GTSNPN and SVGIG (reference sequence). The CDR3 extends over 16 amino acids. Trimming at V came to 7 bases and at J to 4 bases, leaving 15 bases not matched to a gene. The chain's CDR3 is CAFRTGKMGDYNEQFF. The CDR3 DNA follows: TGTGCCTTCCGGACAGGGAAGATGGGGGATTACAATGAGCAGTTCTTC.

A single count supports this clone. The CDR3 reads CASSPQTGALEQYF. The CDR3 DNA reads as TGCGCCAGCAGCCCCCAGACAGGGGCACTCGAGCAGTACTTC. The chain joins TRBV5-1 to TRBJ2-7; 8 nucleotides align to TRBD1. Germline CDR1 reads SGHRS; CDR2 reads YFSETQ. V was clipped by 4 bases and J by 6 bases; unmatched bases: 9. The CDR3 runs 14 residues.

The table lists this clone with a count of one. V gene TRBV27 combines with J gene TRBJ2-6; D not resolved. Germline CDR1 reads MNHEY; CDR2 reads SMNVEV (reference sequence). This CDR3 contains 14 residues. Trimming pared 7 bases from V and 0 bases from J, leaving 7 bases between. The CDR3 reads CASTRTSGANVLTF. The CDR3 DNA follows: TGTGCCAGCACCCGAACCTCTGGGGCCAACGTCCTGACTTTC.

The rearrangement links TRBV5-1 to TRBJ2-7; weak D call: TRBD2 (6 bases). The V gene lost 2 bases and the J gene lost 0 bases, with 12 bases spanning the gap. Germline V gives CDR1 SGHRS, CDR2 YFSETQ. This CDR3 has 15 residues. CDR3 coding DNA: TGCGCCAGCAGCTTTACGGCGGGGCCCTCCTACGAGCAGTACTTC. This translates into CASSFTAGPSYEQYF.